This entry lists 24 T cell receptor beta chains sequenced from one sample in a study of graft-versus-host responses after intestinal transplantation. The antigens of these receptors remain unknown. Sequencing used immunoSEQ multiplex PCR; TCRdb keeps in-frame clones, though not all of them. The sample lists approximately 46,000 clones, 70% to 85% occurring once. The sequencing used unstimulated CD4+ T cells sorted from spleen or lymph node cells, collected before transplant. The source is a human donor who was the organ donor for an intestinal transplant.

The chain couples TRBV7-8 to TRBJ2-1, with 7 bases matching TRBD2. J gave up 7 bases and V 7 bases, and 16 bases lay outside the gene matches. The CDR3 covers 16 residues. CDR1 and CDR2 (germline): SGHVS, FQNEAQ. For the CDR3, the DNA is TGTGCCAGCATAGTTCGGGGGGTCCCCTACGGAAATGAGCAGTTCTTC. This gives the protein CASIVRGVPYGNEQFF.

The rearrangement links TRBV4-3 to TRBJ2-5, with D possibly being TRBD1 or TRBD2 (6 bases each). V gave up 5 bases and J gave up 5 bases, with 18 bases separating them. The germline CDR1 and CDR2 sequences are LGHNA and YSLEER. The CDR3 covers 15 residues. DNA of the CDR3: TGCGCCAGCAGCTCGCAGGCCGGGGGCGCGGAGACCCAGTACTTC. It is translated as CASSSQAGGAETQYF.

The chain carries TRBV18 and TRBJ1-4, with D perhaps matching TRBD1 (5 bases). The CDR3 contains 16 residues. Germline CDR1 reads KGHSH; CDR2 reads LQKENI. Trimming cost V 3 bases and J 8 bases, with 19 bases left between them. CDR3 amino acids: CASSPEDSHPTEKLFF. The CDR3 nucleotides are TGTGCCAGCTCACCTGAAGACAGTCACCCCACCGAAAAACTGTTTTTT.

CDR3 nucleotide sequence: TGCGCCAGCAGCTTGAGAGAGCGGGAGGGCCCGTACGAGCAGTACTTC. It codes for CASSLREREGPYEQYF. The rearrangement uses TRBV5-1 and TRBJ2-7, with 10 bases lining up with TRBD2. The ends lost 1 base at V and 4 bases at J; junction bases unmatched: 8. Per the germline V gene, CDR1 is SGHRS and CDR2 is YFSETQ. The CDR3 loop spans 16 amino acids.

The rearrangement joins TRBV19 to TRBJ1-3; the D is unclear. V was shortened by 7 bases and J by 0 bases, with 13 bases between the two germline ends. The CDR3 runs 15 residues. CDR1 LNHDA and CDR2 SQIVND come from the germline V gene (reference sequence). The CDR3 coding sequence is TGTGCCAGTATCGATGCCCGCCTCTCTGGAAACACCATATATTTT. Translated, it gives CASIDARLSGNTIYF.

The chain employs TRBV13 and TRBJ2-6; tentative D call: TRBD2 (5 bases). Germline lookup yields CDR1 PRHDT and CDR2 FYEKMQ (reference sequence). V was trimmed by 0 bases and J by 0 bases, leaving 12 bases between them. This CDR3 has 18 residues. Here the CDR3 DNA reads TGTGCCAGCAGCTTAGGCCTCGGGGTAAACTCTGGGGCCAACGTCCTGACTTTC. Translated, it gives CASSLGLGVNSGANVLTF.

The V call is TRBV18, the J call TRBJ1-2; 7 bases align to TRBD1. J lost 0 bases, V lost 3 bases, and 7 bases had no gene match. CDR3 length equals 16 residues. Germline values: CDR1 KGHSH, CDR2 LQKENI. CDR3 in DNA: TGTGCCAGCTCACCTACTATAGGGACAGCTAACTATGGCTACACCTTC. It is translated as CASSPTIGTANYGYTF.

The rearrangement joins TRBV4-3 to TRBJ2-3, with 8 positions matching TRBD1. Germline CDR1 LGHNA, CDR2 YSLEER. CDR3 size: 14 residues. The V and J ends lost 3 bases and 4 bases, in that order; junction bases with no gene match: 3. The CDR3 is CASSQAQGADTQYF. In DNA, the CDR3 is TGCGCCAGCAGCCAGGCACAGGGGGCAGATACGCAGTATTTT.

The CDR3 nucleotides read TGTGCCAGCAGCTCAGGAGCAGGGGGCCTTCAGCCCCAGCATTTT. It translates to CASSSGAGGLQPQHF. The chain employs TRBV7-2 and TRBJ1-5; 8 bases are shared with TRBD1. The trim removed 4 bases at V and 6 bases at J, leaving 8 bases unmatched. CDR1 is SGHTA and CDR2 is FQGNSA in the germline V gene. This CDR3 comprises 15 residues.

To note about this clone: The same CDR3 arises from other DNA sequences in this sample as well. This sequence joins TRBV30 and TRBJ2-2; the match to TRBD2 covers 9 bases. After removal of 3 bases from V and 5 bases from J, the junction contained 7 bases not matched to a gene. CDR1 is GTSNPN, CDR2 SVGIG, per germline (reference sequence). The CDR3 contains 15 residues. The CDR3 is CAWRARGGQTGELFF. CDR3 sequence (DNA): TGTGCCTGGAGGGCGCGGGGGGGCCAAACCGGGGAGCTGTTTTTT.

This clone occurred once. DNA for the CDR3: TGTGCCATTCAGGGGGCTAGCACAGATACGCAGTATTTT. Protein: CAIQGASTDTQYF. The rearrangement uses TRBV11-3 and TRBJ2-3; 8 nucleotides line up with TRBD1. CDR1 and CDR2 from the germline V gene are SGHNT and YENEEA. The V segment lost 10 bases and the J segment 0 bases; nucleotides outside the gene matches: 3. This CDR3 contains 13 residues.

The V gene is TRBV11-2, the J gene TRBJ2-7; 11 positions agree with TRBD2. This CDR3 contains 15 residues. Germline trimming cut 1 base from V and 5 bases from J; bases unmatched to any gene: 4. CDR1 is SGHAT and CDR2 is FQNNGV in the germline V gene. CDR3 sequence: CASSLGSGRAHEQYF. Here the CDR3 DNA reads TGTGCCAGCAGCTTAGGTAGCGGGAGGGCCCACGAGCAGTACTTC.

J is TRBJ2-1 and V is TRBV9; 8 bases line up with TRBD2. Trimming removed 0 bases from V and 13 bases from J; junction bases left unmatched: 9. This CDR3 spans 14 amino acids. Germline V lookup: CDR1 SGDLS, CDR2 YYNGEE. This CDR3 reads CASSVVGLGAPQFF. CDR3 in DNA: TGTGCCAGCAGCGTAGTGGGACTAGGAGCCCCACAGTTCTTC.

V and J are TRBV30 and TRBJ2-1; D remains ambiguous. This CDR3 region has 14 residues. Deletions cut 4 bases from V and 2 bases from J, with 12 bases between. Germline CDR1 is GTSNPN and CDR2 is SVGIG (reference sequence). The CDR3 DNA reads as TGTGCCTGGAACAGCCCAGGACCCTACAATGAGCAGTTCTTC. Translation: CAWNSPGPYNEQFF.

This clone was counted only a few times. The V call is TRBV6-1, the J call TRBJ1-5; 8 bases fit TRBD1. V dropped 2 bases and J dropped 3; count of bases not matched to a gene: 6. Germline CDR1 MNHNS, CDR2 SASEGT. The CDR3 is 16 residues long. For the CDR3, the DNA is TGTGCCAGCAGTGAAAGGGGACAGGCCTTCAATCAGCCCCAGCATTTT. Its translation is CASSERGQAFNQPQHF.

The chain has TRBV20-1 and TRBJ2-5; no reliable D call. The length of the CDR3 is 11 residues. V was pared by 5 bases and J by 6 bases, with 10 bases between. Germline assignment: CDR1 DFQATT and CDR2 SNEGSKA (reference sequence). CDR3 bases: TGCAGTGCTCTGGAAGTAAAGACCCAGTACTTC. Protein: CSALEVKTQYF.

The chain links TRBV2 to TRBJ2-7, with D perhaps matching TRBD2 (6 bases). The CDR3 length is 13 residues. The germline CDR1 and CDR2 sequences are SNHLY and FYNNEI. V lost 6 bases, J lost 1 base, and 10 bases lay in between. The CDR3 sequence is CASRRDSSYEQYF. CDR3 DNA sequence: TGTGCCAGCAGGAGGGACTCTTCCTACGAGCAGTACTTC.

The CDR3 sequence: CASSHPSGADTQYF. The CDR3 DNA follows: TGCGCCAGCAGCCACCCCTCGGGGGCAGATACGCAGTATTTT. This chain links TRBV4-3 with TRBJ2-3, with a weak D call TRBD2 (6 bases). The CDR3 runs to 14 residues. The germline V and J ends were trimmed by 3 bases and 4 bases, with 11 bases remaining between them. Germline lookup yields CDR1 LGHNA and CDR2 YSLEER.

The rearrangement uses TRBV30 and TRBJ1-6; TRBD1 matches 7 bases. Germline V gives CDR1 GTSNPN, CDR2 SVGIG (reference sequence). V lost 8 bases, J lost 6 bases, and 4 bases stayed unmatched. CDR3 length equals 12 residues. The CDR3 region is CALDRLNSPLHF. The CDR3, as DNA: TGTGCCCTGGACAGGCTTAATTCACCCCTCCACTTT.

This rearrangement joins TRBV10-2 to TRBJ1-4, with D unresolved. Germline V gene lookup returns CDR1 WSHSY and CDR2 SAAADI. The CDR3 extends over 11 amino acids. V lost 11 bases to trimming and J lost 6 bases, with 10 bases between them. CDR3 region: CACFGDEKLFF. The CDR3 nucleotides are TGCGCCTGTTTTGGAGATGAAAAACTGTTTTTT.

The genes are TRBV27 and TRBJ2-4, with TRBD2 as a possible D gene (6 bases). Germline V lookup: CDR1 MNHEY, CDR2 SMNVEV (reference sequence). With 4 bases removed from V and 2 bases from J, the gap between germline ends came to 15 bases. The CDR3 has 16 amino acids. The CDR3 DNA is TGTGCCAGCAGTTCGCAGGGTGCGGGAACCAAAAACATTCAGTACTTC. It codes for CASSSQGAGTKNIQYF.

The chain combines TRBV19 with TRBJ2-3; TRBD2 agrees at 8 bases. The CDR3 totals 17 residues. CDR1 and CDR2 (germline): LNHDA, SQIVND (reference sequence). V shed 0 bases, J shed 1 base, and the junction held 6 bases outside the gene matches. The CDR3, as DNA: TGTGCCAGTAGTATAGATCCCAGCGGGAGTGGCACAGATACGCAGTATTTT. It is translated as CASSIDPSGSGTDTQYF.

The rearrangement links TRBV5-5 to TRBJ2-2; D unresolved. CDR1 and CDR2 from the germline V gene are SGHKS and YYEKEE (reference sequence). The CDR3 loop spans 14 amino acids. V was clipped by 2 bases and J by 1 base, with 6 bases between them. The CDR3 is CASSLGGNTGELFF. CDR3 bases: TGTGCCAGCAGCTTAGGTGGGAACACCGGGGAGCTGTTTTTT.

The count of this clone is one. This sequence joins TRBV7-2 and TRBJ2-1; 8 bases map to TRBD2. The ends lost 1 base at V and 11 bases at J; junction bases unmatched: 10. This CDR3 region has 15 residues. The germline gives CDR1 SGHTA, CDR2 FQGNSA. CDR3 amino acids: CASSLGRGAAMKQFF. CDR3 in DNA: TGTGCCAGCAGCTTAGGGCGGGGGGCAGCAATGAAGCAGTTCTTC.